The 29 T cell receptor beta chains listed next were all sequenced from one sample in a study of Graves' ophthalmopathy and Graves' hyperthyroidism. The TCR beta CDR3 regions underwent amplification from RNA transcripts. After a first-round RT-PCR with HTBI primers, a second-round multiplex PCR was run. TCRdb ran MiXCR on the multiplex PCR reads and lists one entry per CDR3 protein. This sample has over a million distinct CDR3 sequences, with about 38% found just once. The source material was peripheral blood or thyroid tissue (not recorded which). These receptors were taken from an adult man with Graves' hyperthyroidism.

The rearrangement joins TRBV10-3 to TRBJ1-5; 10 bases line up with TRBD1. Germline values: CDR1 ENHRY, CDR2 SYGVKD. Losses at the gene ends were 7 bases for V and 11 bases for J; bases not matched to a gene: 20. The CDR3 has 17 residues. The CDR3 DNA reads as TGTGCCATCAAAGCGGGACAGGGGACGACGTACCAAGAGACCCAGCATTTT. Translating it yields CAIKAGQGTTYQETQHF.

This clonotype has more than one count but fewer than ten. This chain connects TRBV27 to TRBJ2-7, with D tentatively TRBD1 (6 bases). V was shortened by 0 bases and J by 7 bases, with 10 bases between the two germline ends. This CDR3 has 13 residues. Germline lookup yields CDR1 MNHEY and CDR2 SMNVEV (reference sequence). The CDR3 DNA is TGTGCCAGCAGTTTATCCACAGGGAAGGAGCAGTACTTC. As protein: CASSLSTGKEQYF.

There are many counts of this clonotype. The chain couples TRBV12-3 or TRBV12-4 to TRBJ2-7; no definite D call. V dropped 5 bases and J dropped 7 bases, with 6 bases sitting between them. The CDR3 is made up of 10 amino acids. CDR3 sequence (DNA): TGTGCCAGCAGTCCAAGGGAGCAGTACTTC. Protein sequence: CASSPREQYF.

The chain is built from TRBV6-1 and TRBJ1-1; D perhaps matches TRBD1 (6 bases). The V and J ends lost 3 bases and 4 bases respectively, with 21 bases between them. CDR3 size: 17 residues. CDR1 and CDR2 (germline): MNHNS, SASEGT. CDR3 nucleotides: TGTGCCAGCAGTGATCTGGGCCGAACGGGGGGCCTCACTGAAGCTTTCTTT. It encodes CASSDLGRTGGLTEAFF.

The chain recombines TRBV5-1 with TRBJ1-1; D is unclear. Trimming cost V 4 bases and J 5 bases, with 12 bases left between them. The CDR3 runs 13 residues. Germline V gene lookup returns CDR1 SGHRS and CDR2 YFSETQ. The CDR3 DNA reads as TGCGCCAGCAGCCATGGGTATTCGACTGAAGCTTTCTTT. Its translation: CASSHGYSTEAFF.

With respect to this clonotype: The conserved final phenylalanine or tryptophan is absent from the CDR3, which likely points to a read error. The limits of the CDR3 on the DNA are not certain, so only TCRdb's listed CDR3 is given. V is TRBV20-1 and J is TRBJ1-4. The germline V gene has CDR1 DFQATT and CDR2 SNEGSKA (reference sequence). The length of the CDR3 is 9 amino acids, counting both ends. The CDR3 spells CSARDEQVR.

This clonotype was observed a few times. Here the CDR3 DNA reads TGTGCCAGCAGTGAAGACGCTTGGGACAGGAATAATGAAAAACTGTTTTTT. Its translation is CASSEDAWDRNNEKLFF. The rearrangement uses TRBV6-1 and TRBJ1-4; 8 positions match TRBD1. There are 17 residues in the CDR3. The germline V gene has CDR1 MNHNS and CDR2 SASEGT. The J segment lost 4 bases and the V segment lost 1 base, leaving 8 bases of the junction unmatched.

Only a few counts were recorded for this clonotype. V is TRBV3-1 and J is TRBJ2-7; TRBD1 might be the D (6 bases). This CDR3 is built from 14 residues. V lost 5 bases to trimming and J lost 1 base, with 12 bases between them. The V gene's germline CDR1 is LGHDT and CDR2 YNNKEL (reference sequence). CDR3 protein: CASSDWDTSYEQYF. CDR3 DNA: TGTGCCAGCAGCGACTGGGACACATCCTACGAGCAGTACTTC.

This chain links TRBV7-2 with TRBJ1-2; D is unclear. The CDR3 extends over 14 amino acids. Germline values: CDR1 SGHTA, CDR2 FQGNSA. Trimming cost V 6 bases and J 2 bases, with 13 bases left between them. The CDR3 protein is CASRSATVNYGYTF. The CDR3 region has the DNA TGTGCCAGCAGATCTGCTACAGTCAACTATGGCTACACCTTC.

Ten or more counts support this clonotype. The V call is TRBV20-1, the J call TRBJ1-1; D gene uncertain. This CDR3 is built from 14 residues. Germline CDR1 and CDR2: DFQATT and SNEGSKA (reference sequence). Trimming cost V 1 base and J 1 base, with 10 bases left between them. The CDR3 sequence: CSARGLYTNTEAFF. DNA for the CDR3: TGCAGTGCTAGAGGTCTGTATACGAACACTGAAGCTTTCTTT.

V usage is TRBV10-3 and J usage is TRBJ1-5; possible D gene TRBD1, 6 bases. The germline V gene encodes CDR1 ENHRY and CDR2 SYGVKD. With 11 bases removed from V and 7 bases from J, the gap between germline ends came to 21 bases. CDR3 size: 14 residues. Here the CDR3 DNA reads TGTGCCCTGGGGGCAGGGGAAAGCATGCAGCCCCAGCATTTT. Its protein product is CALGAGESMQPQHF.

The rearrangement uses TRBV28 and TRBJ2-7; 8 positions match TRBD1. There are 16 residues in the CDR3. Germline V gene data show CDR1 as MDHEN and CDR2 as SYDVKM. V shed 8 bases and J 4 bases; nucleotides not matched to a gene: 16. The CDR3 DNA is TGTGCCAGCCGAGACCCGGGACAGGAAGTATGGTACGAGCAGTACTTC. It is translated as CASRDPGQEVWYEQYF. Looking up the rest from reference TRBV28 and TRBJ2-7 gives the full variable domain: DVKVTQSSRYLVKRTGEKVFLECVQDMDHENMFWYRQDPGLGLRLIYFSYDVKMKEKGDIPEGYSVSREKKERFSLILESASTNQTSMYLCASRDPGQEVWYEQYFGPGTRLTVT.

This clonotype was observed at least ten times. The chain couples TRBV5-1 to TRBJ1-3; 7 bases line up with TRBD1. The CDR3 loop spans 14 amino acids. Per the germline V gene, CDR1 is SGHRS and CDR2 is YFSETQ. With V trimmed by 4 bases and J by 15 bases, 16 bases remained unmatched. Here the CDR3 DNA reads TGCGCCAGCAGCCCATCTCCGGGACAGTTATCCGAATATTTT. Translated, it gives CASSPSPGQLSEYF.

This chain links TRBV27 with TRBJ1-3, with D unclear. The CDR3 runs to 14 residues. Germline V gene data show CDR1 as MNHEY and CDR2 as SMNVEV (reference sequence). The V and J ends lost 3 bases and 0 bases respectively, with 6 bases between them. DNA for the CDR3: TGTGCCAGCAGTTTTCGGAACTCTGGAAACACCATATATTTT. Amino acids: CASSFRNSGNTIYF.

In regard to this clonotype: Lacking the conserved final phenylalanine or tryptophan, this CDR3 likely reflects a read error. The chain joins TRBV10-3 to TRBJ1-5; D unclear. Germline assignment: CDR1 ENHRY and CDR2 SYGVKD. There are 12 residues in the CDR3. Here the CDR3 reads CASSDGNQPQHG. The CDR3 bases are TGTGCCAGCAGTGACGGGAATCAGCCCCAGCATGGT.

This clonotype was counted ten times or more. Because the CDR3 is missing its conserved closing phenylalanine or tryptophan, this is likely a read error. It is unclear where the CDR3 begins or ends on the DNA, so no DNA is shown, and the CDR3 is as TCRdb lists it. The chain links TRBV24-1 to TRBJ2-7; the table names TRBD1, a call not compared with the DNA. The CDR3 contains 10 residues when both ends are counted. CDR1 KGHDR and CDR2 SFDVKD come from the germline V gene. Here the CDR3 reads CATSLDKSSL.

The chain is built from TRBV12-3 or TRBV12-4 and TRBJ1-6; 7 nucleotides align to TRBD1. This CDR3 has 16 residues. V lost 3 bases, J lost 9 bases, and 11 bases stayed unmatched. The CDR3 here is CASSFGTGVLFSPLHF. The CDR3, as DNA: TGTGCCAGCAGTTTTGGAACAGGGGTGCTTTTTTCACCCCTCCACTTT.

This clonotype appeared once. The chain has TRBV6-5 and TRBJ2-7; D is unresolved. Germline V gene lookup returns CDR1 MNHEY and CDR2 SVGAGI. The CDR3 totals 11 residues. V lost 5 bases and J lost 2, with 4 bases in between. In DNA form, the CDR3 reads TGTGCCAGCAGTATGACCTACGAGCAGTACTTC. It codes for CASSMTYEQYF.

This clonotype has a count of ten or more. This chain connects TRBV7-2 to TRBJ1-2; no definite D call. Germline-derived CDR1 and CDR2 are SGHTA and FQGNSA. V was cut by 5 bases and J by 3 bases, with 10 bases left in between. There are 13 residues in the CDR3. CDR3 region: CASSIAADYGYTF. The CDR3 DNA reads as TGTGCCAGCAGCATCGCAGCAGACTATGGCTACACCTTC.

The chain recombines TRBV7-2 with TRBJ1-2; D not resolved. Looked up from germline, CDR1 is SGHTA and CDR2 is FQGNSA. The germline V and J ends were trimmed by 5 bases and 8 bases, with 12 bases remaining between them. CDR3 size: 12 residues. CDR3 sequence: CASSVPRVGYTF. Written as DNA, the CDR3 is TGTGCCAGCAGCGTCCCAAGGGTCGGCTACACCTTC.

This clonotype was counted between two and nine times. The chain employs TRBV13 and TRBJ2-6; TRBD1 aligns across 11 bases. Per the germline V gene, CDR1 is PRHDT and CDR2 is FYEKMQ (reference sequence). This CDR3 has 19 amino acids. J was trimmed by 4 bases and V by 4 bases; bases with no gene match: 12. The CDR3, as DNA: TGTGCCAGCAGCTACAGAGGGACAGGGGGTCTCTACGGGGCCAACGTCCTGACTTTC. Translating it yields CASSYRGTGGLYGANVLTF.

This clonotype was picked up many times. This sequence joins TRBV2 and TRBJ2-5; D remains unclear. CDR1 and CDR2 (germline): SNHLY, FYNNEI. There are 11 residues in the CDR3. V was shortened by 6 bases and J by 5 bases, with 7 bases between the two germline ends. The CDR3 region is CASRLGETQYF. CDR3 coding DNA: TGTGCCAGCAGGCTTGGGGAGACCCAGTACTTC.

The V and J genes are TRBV10-3 and TRBJ2-5; 15 nucleotides agree with TRBD2. The germline V gene has CDR1 ENHRY and CDR2 SYGVKD. The CDR3 contains 15 residues. V shed 10 bases and J 5 bases; nucleotides not matched to a gene: 8. The DNA of the CDR3 is TGTGCCACCACCAGGACTAGCGGGGGGGAGGAGACCCAGTACTTC. Translating it yields CATTRTSGGEETQYF.

V gene TRBV20-1 combines with J gene TRBJ1-2; D unclear. Trimming pared 6 bases from V and 3 bases from J, leaving 14 bases between. Germline assignment: CDR1 DFQATT and CDR2 SNEGSKA (reference sequence). The CDR3 has 13 amino acids. CDR3 in amino acids: CSARIAIDYGYTF. CDR3 DNA: TGCAGTGCCAGGATCGCGATCGACTATGGCTACACCTTC.

This clonotype appeared many times. J is TRBJ1-6 and V is TRBV7-9; D unclear. CDR3 length: 14 amino acids. CDR1 is SEHNR, CDR2 FQNEAQ, per germline (reference sequence). Trimming cost V 6 bases and J 7 bases, with 13 bases left between them. Written as DNA, the CDR3 is TGTGCCAGCAGTTCTACCGGAAGGAATTCACCCCTCCACTTT. Protein sequence: CASSSTGRNSPLHF. Complete variable domain (other parts from reference TRBV7-9 and TRBJ1-6): DTGVSQNPRHKITKRGQNVTFRCDPISEHNRLYWYRQTLGQGPEFLTYFQNEAQLEKSRLLSDRFSAERPKGSFSTLEIQRTEQGDSAMYLCASSSTGRNSPLHFGNGTRLTVT.

Many counts were recorded for this clonotype. The J gene is TRBJ2-7, the V gene TRBV10-3; 10 bases map to TRBD1. Germline CDR1 reads ENHRY; CDR2 reads SYGVKD. The CDR3 runs 14 residues. J gave up 3 bases and V 7 bases, and 6 bases lay outside the gene matches. The CDR3 region has the DNA TGTGCCATCACGAGGGACAGGGGAAACTACGAGCAGTACTTC. It specifies CAITRDRGNYEQYF.

The table lists this clonotype with a few counts. The V and J genes are TRBV6-6 and TRBJ2-5; the match to TRBD1 covers 9 bases. Germline V gene sequence: CDR1 MNHNY, CDR2 SVGAGI (reference sequence). This CDR3 comprises 15 residues. V gave up 2 bases and J gave up 3 bases; unmatched junction bases: 4. Here the CDR3 reads CASSYIGQGKETQYF. The CDR3 DNA reads as TGTGCCAGCAGTTACATAGGACAGGGGAAAGAGACCCAGTACTTC.

The chain carries TRBV7-9 and TRBJ2-3, with D perhaps being TRBD1 or TRBD2 (6 bases each). The CDR3 consists of 15 residues. V was pared by 4 bases and J by 5 bases, with 16 bases between. Germline V gives CDR1 SEHNR, CDR2 FQNEAQ (reference sequence). The CDR3 here is CASSSIGGSGDTQYF. DNA for the CDR3: TGTGCCAGCAGCTCAATCGGGGGCTCGGGAGATACGCAGTATTTT.

This clonotype occurred a few times. The chain is built from TRBV28 and TRBJ1-5; 10 bases are a match to TRBD1. From germline, CDR1 is MDHEN and CDR2 SYDVKM. The CDR3 has 19 residues. The trim removed 5 bases at V and 1 base at J, leaving 14 bases unmatched. The CDR3 reads CASSLKIGQGVVSNQPQHF. In DNA, the CDR3 is TGTGCCAGCAGTCTAAAAATCGGACAGGGGGTTGTGAGCAATCAGCCCCAGCATTTT. The whole variable domain, filled in from reference TRBV28 and TRBJ1-5, reads DVKVTQSSRYLVKRTGEKVFLECVQDMDHENMFWYRQDPGLGLRLIYFSYDVKMKEKGDIPEGYSVSREKKERFSLILESASTNQTSMYLCASSLKIGQGVVSNQPQHFGDGTRLSIL.